Sequencing of this TCR beta chain was carried out in a study of blood T cell repertoires in COVID-19. Overall study: Sample material is recorded as cDNA or gDNA derived from T cells, B-cell-depleted T cells, or PBMCs.

This CDR3 has 14 residues. Trimming left V 5 bases short and J 4 bases short, with 14 bases between. CDR1 is SGHAT, CDR2 FQNNGV, per germline. Original data processing: Cell counts per sample came from amplifying reference gene primers. The protocol was immunoSEQ multiplex PCR, while the TCRdb copy is restricted to in-frame clones and leaves out a portion. Clonal size and the V and J genes are those of that table, whereas D and trimming came from the DNA. There are 470,000 or so clones in the sample; roughly 88% occur only once, and 3.2% lies in the top ten. This clone was found once. The clonotype was recovered from a human donor in a cohort sampled during active COVID-19. The chain employs TRBV11-2 and TRBJ2-5, with a possible D match to TRBD2 (6 bases). Sequencing input: peripheral blood. The CDR3 is CASSRGFLGETQYF. CDR3 nucleotides: TGTGCCAGCAGCCGGGGGTTCCTAGGAGAGACCCAGTACTTC.